The 26 T cell receptor beta chains given below trace back to one sample, sequenced in a study of blood T cell repertoires in COVID-19. TCRdb keeps only in-frame clones here, not all; method: immunoSEQ multiplex PCR. The repertoire includes some 170,000 clones, 75% to 90% of them detected once, and roughly a tenth sits in the top ten. Specimen: peripheral blood. The receptor set was obtained from a woman of 80 years or more with active or convalescent COVID-19.

This clone was seen a handful of times. The same CDR3 also results from other DNA sequences found in this sample. This chain links TRBV29-1 with TRBJ2-3, with no clear D. V was clipped by 3 bases and J by 1 base, with 5 bases between them. Germline CDR1 reads SQVTM; CDR2 reads ANQGSEA. This CDR3 has 12 amino acids. CDR3 in amino acids: CSVDRGTDTQYF. Written as DNA, the CDR3 is TGCAGCGTTGATCGGGGCACAGATACGCAGTATTTT.

The rearrangement joins TRBV19 to TRBJ1-2; no clear D. The germline V gene encodes CDR1 LNHDA and CDR2 SQIVND (reference sequence). This CDR3 comprises 12 residues. V was pared by 5 bases and J by 6 bases, with 10 bases between. Here the CDR3 DNA reads TGTGCCAGTAGTCCCCACACAGATGGCTACACCTTC. Encoded protein: CASSPHTDGYTF. Complete variable domain (other parts from reference TRBV19 and TRBJ1-2): DGGITQSPKYLFRKEGQNVTLSCEQNLNHDAMYWYRQDPGQGLRLIYYSQIVNDFQKGDIAEGYSVSREKKESFPLTVTSAQKNPTAFYLCASSPHTDGYTFGSGTRLTVV.

This clone was seen once. The J gene is TRBJ2-7, the V gene TRBV10-3; 7 nucleotides line up with TRBD2. CDR1 ENHRY and CDR2 SYGVKD come from the germline V gene. This CDR3 has 15 amino acids. The J segment lost 4 bases and the V segment lost 2 bases, leaving 8 bases of the junction unmatched. The CDR3 region is CAISEGGFGRYEQYF. The CDR3 coding sequence is TGTGCCATCAGTGAGGGGGGATTCGGGAGGTACGAGCAGTACTTC.

The rearrangement links TRBV18 to TRBJ1-1, with 9 bases that match TRBD1. V gave up 1 base and J gave up 1 base; unmatched junction bases: 7. The length of the CDR3 is 17 residues. Germline CDR1 KGHSH, CDR2 LQKENI. CDR3 protein: CASSPLTGGRENTEAFF. The CDR3 coding sequence is TGTGCCAGCTCACCACTCACAGGGGGCCGGGAGAACACTGAAGCTTTCTTT.

J is TRBJ1-5 and V is TRBV6-1; no clear D. The CDR3 covers 17 residues. Between the trimmed V and J ends, which lost 1 base and 2 bases, there was a span of 15 bases. Germline V gene data show CDR1 as MNHNS and CDR2 as SASEGT. CDR3 region: CASSEVRGIVGNQPQHF. CDR3 nucleotides: TGTGCCAGCAGTGAAGTTCGGGGAATAGTGGGCAATCAGCCCCAGCATTTT.

The chain employs TRBV15 and TRBJ2-6, with TRBD2 identical over 7 bases. The J segment lost 2 bases and the V segment lost 3 bases, leaving 1 base of the junction unmatched. Per the germline V gene, CDR1 is LNHNV and CDR2 is YYDKDF (reference sequence). The length of the CDR3 is 15 residues. The CDR3 DNA follows: TGTGCCACCAGCAGTGGGGGGGCTGGGGCCAACGTCCTGACTTTC. Its protein product is CATSSGGAGANVLTF.

The J gene is TRBJ2-1, the V gene TRBV6-2 or TRBV6-3, with D perhaps TRBD2 (6 bases). V was cut by 5 bases and J by 0 bases, with 14 bases left in between. There are 16 residues in the CDR3. Germline values: CDR1 MNHEY, CDR2 SVGEGT. Here the CDR3 reads CASSALTRGSYNEQFF. CDR3 bases: TGTGCCAGCAGTGCCCTGACTAGAGGCTCCTACAATGAGCAGTTCTTC.

V usage is TRBV19 and J usage is TRBJ2-3; D is perhaps TRBD2 (6 bases). Germline V lookup: CDR1 LNHDA, CDR2 SQIVND (reference sequence). CDR3 size: 17 residues. V was trimmed by 5 bases and J by 3 bases, leaving 21 bases between them. The CDR3 spells CASSLMGVLALTDTQYF. Written as DNA, the CDR3 is TGTGCCAGTAGTCTTATGGGGGTGCTAGCGCTGACAGATACGCAGTATTTT.

This chain connects TRBV7-2 to TRBJ2-5, with D tentatively TRBD2 (6 bases). V lost 5 bases, J lost 5 bases, and 15 bases lay in between. CDR1 is SGHTA, CDR2 FQGNSA, per germline. This CDR3 contains 14 residues. CDR3 region: CASSLTGGRETQYF. CDR3 coding DNA: TGTGCCAGCAGCCTGACTGGGGGGAGGGAGACCCAGTACTTC.

J is TRBJ2-6 and V is TRBV9; 8 bases match TRBD1. The J segment lost 1 base and the V segment lost 2 bases, leaving 14 bases of the junction unmatched. Germline CDR1 reads SGDLS; CDR2 reads YYNGEE. This CDR3 is 20 amino acids long. CDR3 in amino acids: CASSVTPLQGAPSGANVLTF. In DNA, the CDR3 is TGTGCCAGCAGCGTTACCCCTCTCCAGGGGGCTCCATCTGGGGCCAACGTCCTGACTTTC.

This clone was observed a single time. The chain has TRBV10-3 and TRBJ2-3; 7 bases match TRBD1. Per germline, CDR1 ENHRY and CDR2 SYGVKD. The CDR3 runs to 16 residues. Trimming took 4 bases from V and 0 from J; bases not matched to a gene: 7. The CDR3 DNA sequence: TGTGCCATCAGTGTAAAAGGGGGCCCTAGCACAGATACGCAGTATTTT. Translated, it gives CAISVKGGPSTDTQYF.

The V and J genes are TRBV19 and TRBJ1-1; D gene unclear. The CDR3 loop spans 15 amino acids. Trimming took 7 bases from V and 0 from J, leaving 15 bases between them. Germline CDR1 is LNHDA and CDR2 is SQIVND (reference sequence). Here the CDR3 reads CASTKARVLNTEAFF. In nucleotides, the CDR3 is TGTGCCAGTACCAAGGCCCGGGTACTGAACACTGAAGCTTTCTTT.

This clone was detected a few times. The V and J genes are TRBV20-1 and TRBJ1-1; no clear D gene. V shed 3 bases and J shed 1 base, with 9 bases lying between them. This CDR3 spans 13 amino acids. The germline CDR1 and CDR2 sequences are DFQATT and SNEGSKA (reference sequence). CDR3 sequence: CSASSGSNTEAFF. The CDR3 nucleotides are TGCAGTGCTAGTTCGGGTTCGAACACTGAAGCTTTCTTT.

This clone turned up a few times. The V and J genes are TRBV4-3 and TRBJ1-2; TRBD1 is a possible D gene (6 bases). Deletions cut 0 bases from V and 8 bases from J, with 22 bases between. The CDR3 contains 17 residues. Per the germline V gene, CDR1 is LGHNA and CDR2 is YSLEER. In DNA, the CDR3 is TGCGCCAGCAGCCAAGATACCCCTGGGACAACCGGAGGAGGCTACACCTTC. It specifies CASSQDTPGTTGGGYTF.

The rearrangement links TRBV5-1 to TRBJ2-1; the D gene is possibly TRBD2 (7 bases). The germline V and J ends were trimmed by 6 bases and 9 bases, with 16 bases remaining between them. Germline CDR1 SGHRS, CDR2 YFSETQ. The CDR3 has 13 amino acids. The CDR3 protein is CASIRGAGSEQFF. The CDR3 region has the DNA TGCGCCAGCATTCGGGGGGCAGGGAGTGAGCAGTTCTTC.

The V gene is TRBV6-2 or TRBV6-3, the J gene TRBJ2-3; no clear D. Germline lookup yields CDR1 MNHEY and CDR2 SVGEGT. The V and J ends lost 2 bases and 2 bases respectively, with 8 bases between them. CDR3 length: 14 amino acids. CDR3 DNA sequence: TGTGCCAGCAGTTACACCCGGTTCACAGATACGCAGTATTTT. Translation gives CASSYTRFTDTQYF.

Only a few counts were recorded for this clone. V is TRBV5-8 and J is TRBJ1-5; 7 positions agree with TRBD1. V was clipped by 4 bases and J by 5 bases; unmatched bases: 9. This CDR3 has 15 amino acids. CDR1 and CDR2 from the germline V gene are SGHTS and YDEGEE. In nucleotides, the CDR3 is TGTGCCAGCAGCCTCCGGACAGGAATTTATCAGCCCCAGCATTTT. It encodes CASSLRTGIYQPQHF.

A single count supports this clone. The chain has TRBV5-8 and TRBJ1-1; TRBD1 is a possible D gene (5 bases). This CDR3 is built from 18 residues. V lost 7 bases to trimming and J lost 1 base, with 26 bases between them. The V gene's germline CDR1 is SGHTS and CDR2 YDEGEE. This chain's CDR3 is CASPGFKGPLRKNTEAFF. The DNA for the CDR3 is TGTGCCAGCCCAGGGTTTAAGGGTCCCCTGAGAAAGAACACTGAAGCTTTCTTT.

The CDR3 DNA sequence: TGCGCCAGCAGCCAAGAAGGGAGCACTGAAGCTTTCTTT. This encodes CASSQEGSTEAFF. The rearrangement links TRBV4-3 to TRBJ1-1, with unresolved D. This CDR3 region has 13 residues. Germline-derived CDR1 and CDR2 are LGHNA and YSLEER. Trimming shortened V by 0 bases and J by 4 bases, and 6 bases separated the two germline ends.

The chain has TRBV7-9 and TRBJ1-5, with D maybe TRBD1 (5 bases). The CDR3 length is 16 residues. Trimming shortened V by 1 base and J by 4 bases, and 14 bases separated the two germline ends. From germline, CDR1 is SEHNR and CDR2 FQNEAQ (reference sequence). The CDR3 loop reads CASSLVAGDGNQPQHF. The CDR3 coding sequence is TGTGCCAGCAGCTTAGTCGCGGGGGACGGTAATCAGCCCCAGCATTTT.

V usage is TRBV5-1 and J usage is TRBJ1-6, with no clear D. V lost 5 bases and J 0 bases, leaving 9 bases between the germline ends. Germline lookup yields CDR1 SGHRS and CDR2 YFSETQ. The CDR3 runs 15 residues. The CDR3 reads CASSRWSSYNSPLHF. The DNA of the CDR3 is TGCGCCAGCAGTCGATGGAGCTCCTATAATTCACCCCTCCACTTT.

The chain recombines TRBV4-3 with TRBJ2-5; D gene ambiguous. The CDR3 sequence is 15 residues long. Trimming removed 0 bases from V and 2 bases from J, with 10 bases in between. CDR1 is LGHNA, CDR2 YSLEER, per germline. CDR3 sequence reads: CASSQDIQVQETQYF. The CDR3 DNA reads TGCGCCAGCAGCCAAGATATCCAGGTTCAAGAGACCCAGTACTTC.

The chain uses TRBV7-9 and TRBJ2-2, with D perhaps matching TRBD1 (5 bases). Trimming shortened V by 1 base and J by 2 bases, and 8 bases separated the two germline ends. Germline lookup yields CDR1 SEHNR and CDR2 FQNEAQ (reference sequence). The CDR3 extends over 15 amino acids. The CDR3 sequence: CASSLGGLNTGELFF. CDR3 DNA: TGTGCCAGCAGCTTAGGGGGCTTAAACACCGGGGAGCTGTTTTTT.

The chain joins TRBV19 to TRBJ1-2; 7 bases are a match to TRBD1. After removal of 7 bases from V and 4 bases from J, the junction contained 18 bases not matched to a gene. The germline CDR1 and CDR2 sequences are LNHDA and SQIVND (reference sequence). The CDR3 contains 17 residues. Here the CDR3 DNA reads TGTGCCAGTACCCCCGGGGACAGCCTAGTTCCAACCTATGGCTACACCTTC. Its translation is CASTPGDSLVPTYGYTF.

The chain employs TRBV4-2 and TRBJ1-2; 11 positions match TRBD1. This CDR3 contains 15 residues. V was pared by 1 base and J by 5 bases, with 3 bases of the junction left unmatched. Germline V gene data show CDR1 as LGHNA and CDR2 as YNFKEQ. In nucleotides, the CDR3 is TGTGCCAGCAGCCAAGGGACAGGGGGCTGGTATGGCTACACCTTC. This gives the protein CASSQGTGGWYGYTF.

The rearrangement links TRBV4-1 to TRBJ2-2, with D possibly being TRBD1 (5 bases). This CDR3 region has 15 residues. The germline gives CDR1 MGHRA, CDR2 YSYEKL. V shed 1 base and J shed 0 bases, with 6 bases lying between them. CDR3 bases: TGCGCCAGCAGCCAAGCAGGGACGAACACCGGGGAGCTGTTTTTT. Translating gives CASSQAGTNTGELFF.